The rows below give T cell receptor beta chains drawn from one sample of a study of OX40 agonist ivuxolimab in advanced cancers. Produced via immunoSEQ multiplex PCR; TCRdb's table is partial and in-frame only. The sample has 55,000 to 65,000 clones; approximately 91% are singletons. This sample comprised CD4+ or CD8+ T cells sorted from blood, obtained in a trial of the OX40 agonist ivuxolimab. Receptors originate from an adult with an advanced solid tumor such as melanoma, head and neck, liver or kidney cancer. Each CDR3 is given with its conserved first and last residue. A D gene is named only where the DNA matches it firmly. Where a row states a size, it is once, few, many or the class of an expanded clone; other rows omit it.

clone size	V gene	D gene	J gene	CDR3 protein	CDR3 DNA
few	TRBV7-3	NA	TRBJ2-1	CASSLNPGRANEQFF	TGTGCCAGCAGCTTAAATCCGGGACGGGCCAATGAGCAGTTCTTC
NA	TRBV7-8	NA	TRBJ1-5	CASSPGLINQPQHF	TGTGCCAGCAGCCCCGGACTGATCAATCAGCCCCAGCATTTT
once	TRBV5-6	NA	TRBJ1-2	CASSLLPQTGIYGYTF	TGTGCCAGCAGCTTGCTCCCACAGACAGGAATCTATGGCTACACCTTC
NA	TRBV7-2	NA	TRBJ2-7	CASSPSYEQYF	TGTGCCAGCAGTCCATCCTACGAGCAGTACTTC
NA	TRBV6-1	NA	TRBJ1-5	CASARANQPQHF	TGTGCCAGCGCCAGGGCGAATCAGCCCCAGCATTTT
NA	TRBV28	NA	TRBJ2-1	CASSPLWGSSYNEQFF	TGTGCCAGCAGTCCCCTATGGGGAAGCTCCTACAATGAGCAGTTCTTC
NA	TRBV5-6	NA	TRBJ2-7	CASSFGIQGISYEQYF	TGTGCCAGCAGCTTTGGTATCCAGGGGATCTCCTACGAGCAGTACTTC
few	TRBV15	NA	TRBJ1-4	CATSRVGGDRINEKLFF	TGTGCCACCAGCAGAGTCGGGGGAGACAGAATTAATGAAAAACTGTTTTTT
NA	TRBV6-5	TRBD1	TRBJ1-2	CASSLVQGADGYTF	TGTGCCAGCAGTTTAGTTCAGGGGGCGGATGGCTACACCTTC
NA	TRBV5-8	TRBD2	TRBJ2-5	CASSLVTSEMYQETQYF	TGTGCCAGCAGCTTGGTGACTAGCGAGATGTACCAAGAGACCCAGTACTTC
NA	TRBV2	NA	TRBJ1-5	CAGGDNTAQHF	TGTGCCGGGGGGGATAATACAGCCCAGCATTTT
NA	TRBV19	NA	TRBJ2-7	CASSPDSYEQYF	TGTGCCAGTAGTCCCGACAGCTACGAGCAGTACTTC
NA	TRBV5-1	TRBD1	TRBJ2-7	CASSETGTGAYEQYF	TGCGCCAGCAGCGAAACCGGGACAGGGGCCTACGAGCAGTACTTC
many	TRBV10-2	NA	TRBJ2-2	CASRAGTGELFF	TGCGCCAGCAGGGCGGGGACCGGGGAGCTGTTTTTT